The rows below give T cell receptor beta chains drawn from one sample of a study of blood T cell repertoires in COVID-19. The protocol was immunoSEQ multiplex PCR, while the TCRdb copy is restricted to in-frame clones and leaves out a portion. The table shows about 160,000 clones, with 85% to 95% occurring only once. Material for sequencing was peripheral blood. The receptors here all came from a man aged 45-65 years with acute or convalescent COVID-19. Both conserved end residues are part of each CDR3. A D gene is named only where the DNA matches it firmly. Size values are once, few and many counts, or a class for expanded clones, and some rows have none.

V gene: TRBV10-3; clone size: NA; D gene: TRBD1; J gene: TRBJ1-2; CDR3 protein: CAISESQGGGYTF; CDR3 DNA: TGTGCCATCAGTGAGTCACAGGGGGGTGGCTACACCTTC
V gene: TRBV19; clone size: NA; D gene: NA; J gene: TRBJ2-2; CDR3 protein: CASSIEQGKTGGELFF; CDR3 DNA: TGTGCCAGTAGTATAGAGCAGGGAAAAACCGGCGGGGAGCTGTTTTTT
V gene: TRBV6-1; clone size: NA; D gene: NA; J gene: TRBJ2-3; CDR3 protein: CASSEKRGQHTDTQYF; CDR3 DNA: TGTGCCAGCAGTGAAAAAAGAGGACAGCACACAGATACGCAGTATTTT
V gene: TRBV5-4; clone size: NA; D gene: TRBD2; J gene: TRBJ2-6; CDR3 protein: CASSPGGSGANVLTF; CDR3 DNA: TGTGCCAGCAGCCCGGGGGGCTCTGGGGCCAACGTCCTGACTTTC
V gene: TRBV18; clone size: once; D gene: NA; J gene: TRBJ2-5; CDR3 protein: CASSPPPAETQYF; CDR3 DNA: TGTGCCAGCTCACCACCGCCAGCGGAGACCCAGTACTTC
V gene: TRBV3-1/TRBV3-2; clone size: few; D gene: TRBD1; J gene: TRBJ1-1; CDR3 protein: CASSQPRDRGDTEAFF; CDR3 DNA: TGTGCCAGCAGCCAACCCCGGGACAGGGGCGACACTGAAGCTTTCTTT
V gene: TRBV19; clone size: NA; D gene: NA; J gene: TRBJ2-2; CDR3 protein: CASSRNYRGTENTGELFF; CDR3 DNA: TGTGCCAGTAGTAGAAACTACCGGGGGACAGAAAACACCGGGGAGCTGTTTTTT
V gene: TRBV19; clone size: NA; D gene: TRBD1; J gene: TRBJ2-3; CDR3 protein: CATKGAADTQYF; CDR3 DNA: TGTGCCACAAAGGGGGCTGCAGATACGCAGTATTTT
V gene: TRBV3-1/TRBV3-2; clone size: NA; D gene: NA; J gene: TRBJ2-6; CDR3 protein: CASSQDLSGANVLTF; CDR3 DNA: TGTGCCAGCAGCCAAGATCTATCTGGGGCCAACGTCCTGACTTTC
V gene: TRBV27; clone size: NA; D gene: NA; J gene: TRBJ2-1; CDR3 protein: CASSPGVYNEQFF; CDR3 DNA: TGTGCCAGCAGTCCGGGAGTGTACAATGAGCAGTTCTTC
V gene: TRBV5-4; clone size: NA; D gene: NA; J gene: TRBJ2-2; CDR3 protein: CASSLDRNTGELFF; CDR3 DNA: TGTGCCAGCAGTCTAGACAGGAACACCGGGGAGCTGTTTTTT
V gene: TRBV7-9; clone size: few; D gene: NA; J gene: TRBJ1-6; CDR3 protein: CASSRGVRQRRNFSPLHF; CDR3 DNA: TGTGCCAGCAGCCGCGGGGTCCGCCAGAGACGGAATTTTTCACCCCTCCACTTT
V gene: TRBV10-3; clone size: NA; D gene: NA; J gene: TRBJ1-2; CDR3 protein: CAITRGPSIFNYGYTF; CDR3 DNA: TGTGCCATCACCAGGGGCCCATCCATATTTAACTATGGCTACACCTTC
V gene: TRBV29-1; clone size: NA; D gene: TRBD1; J gene: TRBJ2-5; CDR3 protein: CSVASGGALRETQYF; CDR3 DNA: TGCAGCGTTGCCTCAGGGGGAGCACTCCGGGAGACCCAGTACTTC
V gene: TRBV20-1; clone size: once; D gene: NA; J gene: TRBJ2-7; CDR3 protein: CSASGLGYEFYEQYF; CDR3 DNA: TGCAGTGCAAGTGGGTTGGGCTACGAATTCTACGAGCAGTACTTC
V gene: TRBV28; clone size: NA; D gene: TRBD2; J gene: TRBJ2-6; CDR3 protein: CASSFGGAGANVLTF; CDR3 DNA: TGTGCCAGCAGTTTTGGGGGGGCTGGGGCCAACGTCCTGACTTTC
V gene: TRBV7-3; clone size: NA; D gene: NA; J gene: TRBJ1-1; CDR3 protein: CASSFQGSDTEAFF; CDR3 DNA: TGTGCCAGCAGCTTCCAGGGAAGTGACACTGAAGCTTTCTTT
V gene: TRBV5-5; clone size: NA; D gene: TRBD2; J gene: TRBJ2-5; CDR3 protein: CASSPGTSGGARTQYF; CDR3 DNA: TGTGCCAGCAGCCCGGGGACTAGCGGGGGGGCGCGGACCCAGTACTTC
V gene: TRBV2; clone size: NA; D gene: TRBD1; J gene: TRBJ1-1; CDR3 protein: CASSDDRGTEAFF; CDR3 DNA: TGTGCCAGCAGTGACGACAGGGGCACTGAAGCTTTCTTT
V gene: TRBV25-1; clone size: NA; D gene: NA; J gene: TRBJ2-5; CDR3 protein: CASSEFGETQYF; CDR3 DNA: TGTGCCAGCAGTGAATTCGGGGAGACCCAGTACTTC
V gene: TRBV5-6; clone size: NA; D gene: NA; J gene: TRBJ1-2; CDR3 protein: CASSLGQGSYGYTF; CDR3 DNA: TGTGCCAGCAGCTTGGGGCAGGGGAGCTATGGCTACACCTTC
V gene: TRBV5-1; clone size: once; D gene: NA; J gene: TRBJ1-2; CDR3 protein: CASSLGQAGYGYTF; CDR3 DNA: TGCGCCAGCAGCTTAGGTCAGGCGGGCTATGGCTACACCTTC
V gene: TRBV30; clone size: NA; D gene: TRBD1; J gene: TRBJ2-3; CDR3 protein: CAWSVDRGVHTQYF; CDR3 DNA: TGTGCCTGGAGTGTTGACAGGGGGGTCCATACGCAGTATTTT
V gene: TRBV19; clone size: NA; D gene: TRBD2; J gene: TRBJ2-2; CDR3 protein: CASSLGLAGVLNTGELFF; CDR3 DNA: TGTGCCAGTAGCCTAGGACTAGCGGGCGTACTCAACACCGGGGAGCTGTTTTTT
V gene: TRBV20-1; clone size: once; D gene: NA; J gene: TRBJ2-2; CDR3 protein: CSASLGNTGELFF; CDR3 DNA: TGCAGTGCTAGTCTCGGGAACACCGGGGAGCTGTTTTTT
V gene: TRBV27; clone size: NA; D gene: TRBD1; J gene: TRBJ2-1; CDR3 protein: CASSWRQGLNEQFF; CDR3 DNA: TGTGCCAGCAGTTGGAGACAGGGGTTAAATGAGCAGTTCTTC
V gene: TRBV9; clone size: once; D gene: TRBD1; J gene: TRBJ1-2; CDR3 protein: CASSTIGQGAFGYTF; CDR3 DNA: TGTGCCAGCAGCACCATCGGACAGGGGGCATTTGGCTACACCTTC
V gene: TRBV12-2; clone size: NA; D gene: NA; J gene: TRBJ1-6; CDR3 protein: CASRLARVLHYNSPLHF; CDR3 DNA: TGTGCAAGTCGCTTAGCCCGGGTTCTGCACTATAATTCACCCCTCCACTTT
V gene: TRBV9; clone size: NA; D gene: TRBD1; J gene: TRBJ1-1; CDR3 protein: CASSVTGAYTEAFF; CDR3 DNA: TGTGCCAGCAGCGTTACAGGGGCGTACACTGAAGCTTTCTTT
V gene: TRBV18; clone size: NA; D gene: NA; J gene: TRBJ2-1; CDR3 protein: CASSPGPDEQFF; CDR3 DNA: TGTGCCAGCTCCCCAGGTCCGGATGAGCAGTTCTTC
V gene: TRBV30; clone size: NA; D gene: TRBD2; J gene: TRBJ2-5; CDR3 protein: CAWSGLAGGAQETQYF; CDR3 DNA: TGTGCCTGGAGTGGGCTAGCGGGGGGGGCCCAAGAGACCCAGTACTTC
V gene: TRBV7-2; clone size: NA; D gene: NA; J gene: TRBJ1-1; CDR3 protein: CASSLARGAGAAFF; CDR3 DNA: TGTGCCAGCAGCTTAGCGCGGGGGGCAGGTGCAGCTTTCTTT
V gene: TRBV4-2; clone size: once; D gene: TRBD2; J gene: TRBJ2-7; CDR3 protein: CASSQAPLAGDAYEQYF; CDR3 DNA: TGTGCCAGCAGCCAAGCGCCCCTAGCGGGAGATGCCTACGAGCAGTACTTC
V gene: TRBV10-3; clone size: NA; D gene: NA; J gene: TRBJ1-3; CDR3 protein: CAISGGGGRSGNTIYF; CDR3 DNA: TGTGCCATCAGTGGCGGGGGTGGGCGTTCTGGAAACACCATATATTTT
V gene: TRBV13; clone size: NA; D gene: NA; J gene: TRBJ2-7; CDR3 protein: CASARVAVPYEQYF; CDR3 DNA: TGTGCCAGCGCAAGGGTAGCGGTCCCCTACGAGCAGTACTTC
V gene: TRBV10-2; clone size: NA; D gene: TRBD2; J gene: TRBJ2-3; CDR3 protein: CASSEVGTSQVPRVTQYF; CDR3 DNA: TGCGCCAGCAGTGAGGTGGGGACTAGCCAGGTGCCCCGGGTTACGCAGTATTTT
V gene: TRBV7-6; clone size: once; D gene: TRBD1; J gene: TRBJ2-7; CDR3 protein: CASSPDRGAGNEQYF; CDR3 DNA: TGTGCCAGCAGCCCGGACAGGGGGGCCGGGAACGAGCAGTACTTC
V gene: TRBV18; clone size: NA; D gene: TRBD2; J gene: TRBJ2-5; CDR3 protein: CASSRPYTGRQETQYF; CDR3 DNA: TGTGCCAGCTCACGACCCTACACCGGGAGGCAAGAGACCCAGTACTTC
V gene: TRBV11-2; clone size: NA; D gene: NA; J gene: TRBJ2-7; CDR3 protein: CASSSPVGGYEQYF; CDR3 DNA: TGTGCCAGCAGCTCACCTGTGGGCGGGTACGAGCAGTACTTC
V gene: TRBV19; clone size: once; D gene: NA; J gene: TRBJ1-1; CDR3 protein: CASSSDRLNTEAFF; CDR3 DNA: TGTGCCAGTAGTTCGGACAGATTGAACACTGAAGCTTTCTTT
V gene: TRBV5-6; clone size: NA; D gene: NA; J gene: TRBJ2-1; CDR3 protein: CASSSTTQGGTSYNEQFF; CDR3 DNA: TGTGCCAGCAGCTCCACAACCCAGGGGGGAACTTCCTACAATGAGCAGTTCTTC
V gene: TRBV19; clone size: NA; D gene: NA; J gene: TRBJ1-1; CDR3 protein: CASTIRGENTEAFF; CDR3 DNA: TGTGCCAGTACCATACGGGGGGAGAACACTGAAGCTTTCTTT
V gene: TRBV28; clone size: NA; D gene: NA; J gene: TRBJ2-7; CDR3 protein: CASSFGQSYEQYF; CDR3 DNA: TGTGCCAGCAGTTTCGGACAGTCCTACGAGCAGTACTTC
V gene: TRBV25-1; clone size: NA; D gene: TRBD2; J gene: TRBJ2-5; CDR3 protein: CASSETTSGPQETQYF; CDR3 DNA: TGTGCCAGCAGTGAAACTACTAGCGGACCCCAAGAGACCCAGTACTTC
V gene: TRBV7-9; clone size: NA; D gene: NA; J gene: TRBJ2-7; CDR3 protein: CASSVSPGGSSYEQYF; CDR3 DNA: TGTGCCAGCAGCGTTTCACCGGGTGGAAGCTCCTACGAGCAGTACTTC
V gene: TRBV7-2; clone size: NA; D gene: NA; J gene: TRBJ1-5; CDR3 protein: CASSLGPGVNQPQHF; CDR3 DNA: TGTGCCAGCAGCTTAGGGCCGGGAGTCAATCAGCCCCAGCATTTT
V gene: TRBV11-2; clone size: NA; D gene: NA; J gene: TRBJ2-1; CDR3 protein: CASSPPQARDEQFF; CDR3 DNA: TGTGCCAGCTCTCCGCCGCAGGCCAGGGATGAGCAGTTCTTC
V gene: TRBV7-9; clone size: once; D gene: TRBD1; J gene: TRBJ2-3; CDR3 protein: CASSYTGDGTDTQYF; CDR3 DNA: TGTGCCAGCAGCTATACAGGGGACGGCACAGATACGCAGTATTTT
V gene: TRBV18; clone size: NA; D gene: NA; J gene: TRBJ1-4; CDR3 protein: CASSLAQEKLFF; CDR3 DNA: TGTGCCAGCTCTCTCGCACAGGAAAAACTGTTTTTT
V gene: TRBV6-2/TRBV6-3; clone size: NA; D gene: NA; J gene: TRBJ1-1; CDR3 protein: CASSYTLGWGGTEAFF; CDR3 DNA: TGTGCCAGCAGTTACACCCTGGGCTGGGGGGGCACTGAAGCTTTCTTT
V gene: TRBV19; clone size: NA; D gene: TRBD1; J gene: TRBJ2-3; CDR3 protein: CASRGTGDVADTQYF; CDR3 DNA: TGTGCCAGTAGAGGGACAGGGGACGTGGCAGATACGCAGTATTTT
V gene: TRBV5-1; clone size: NA; D gene: TRBD1; J gene: TRBJ1-1; CDR3 protein: CASSWTRTGRGTEAFF; CDR3 DNA: TGCGCCAGCAGCTGGACACGGACAGGGCGTGGAACTGAAGCTTTCTTT
V gene: TRBV30; clone size: NA; D gene: TRBD2; J gene: TRBJ2-1; CDR3 protein: CAWNPGLAGVREQFF; CDR3 DNA: TGTGCCTGGAATCCGGGACTAGCGGGAGTCCGTGAGCAGTTCTTC
V gene: TRBV7-6; clone size: NA; D gene: TRBD1; J gene: TRBJ2-7; CDR3 protein: CASSLLDRAYEQYF; CDR3 DNA: TGTGCCAGCAGCTTACTGGACAGGGCCTACGAGCAGTACTTC
V gene: TRBV7-2; clone size: NA; D gene: TRBD1; J gene: TRBJ2-5; CDR3 protein: CASTLYTGGETQYF; CDR3 DNA: TGTGCCAGCACTTTATACACAGGGGGGGAGACCCAGTACTTC
V gene: TRBV9; clone size: NA; D gene: NA; J gene: TRBJ1-6; CDR3 protein: CASHGLSGPLHF; CDR3 DNA: NA
V gene: TRBV19; clone size: NA; D gene: NA; J gene: TRBJ2-2; CDR3 protein: CASSIWGQAAGELFF; CDR3 DNA: TGTGCCAGTAGTATATGGGGGCAGGCGGCCGGGGAGCTGTTTTTT